This T cell receptor beta chain appears in the sequencing data of a study of tumor-infiltrating lymphocytes in primary liver carcinoma. Study-level points and caveats: Tumor tissue displayed a significantly greater top-250-clone fraction than blood (p = 0.039). Only about 8-25% of top clones spanned all five tumor regions.

The source material, 20-30 mg of unsorted bulk tissue, was used to co-extract RNA and DNA. Surgical resection was the treatment these patients received for primary liver carcinoma. This clonotype has only a few counts. Its antigen remains unidentified. Constant-region priming of approximately 500 ng total RNA yielded TCR beta cDNA. What produced the TCR beta libraries was three nested multiplex PCR rounds using slightly modified ARM-PCR. TCRdb reprocessed the multiplex PCR reads with MiXCR, giving one entry per CDR3 protein. The sample lists roughly 120,000 distinct CDR3 sequences, around 60% occurring once. The receptor comes from a woman aged 60 to 75 with primary liver carcinoma and hepatitis B virus infection. Sequencing used liver tumor tissue from sampling region 3. The subset is: tumor region T3, left-lateral pole.

The CDR3 is CASSHGGAGTGELFF. The CDR3 bases are TGTGCCAGCAGCCACGGAGGGGCCGGGACCGGGGAGCTGTTTTTT. The rearrangement joins TRBV28 to TRBJ2-2; a possible D gene is TRBD2 (6 bases). Germline V gene sequence: CDR1 MDHEN, CDR2 SYDVKM. The CDR3 sequence is 15 residues long. V was pared by 6 bases and J by 5 bases, with 16 bases between.